These 10 T cell receptor beta chains share one sample of origin, sequenced in a study of cytomegalovirus exposure and HLA in healthy donors. A multiplex PCR was run with 60 Vbeta primers and 13 Jbeta primers. The method was immunoSEQ multiplex PCR; TCRdb's version includes in-frame clones alone and lacks a portion of them. The sample lists 100,000 to 150,000 clones; 70% to 85% were seen once. Sequencing was performed on PBMCs. The receptors shown here come from a woman between 40 and 55 years old in good health and CMV-seropositive.

This rearrangement joins TRBV7-9 to TRBJ2-7; 10 bases are a match to TRBD1. Germline CDR1 is SEHNR and CDR2 is FQNEAQ (reference sequence). The CDR3 loop spans 16 amino acids. With 4 bases clipped from V and 4 bases from J, the junction kept 10 bases outside the gene matches. CDR3 in amino acids: CASSYTGTGAEYEQYF. CDR3 DNA: TGTGCCAGCAGCTACACCGGGACAGGGGCGGAGTACGAGCAGTACTTC.

The chain links TRBV2 to TRBJ2-5; 9 bases map to TRBD2. This CDR3 comprises 16 residues. The germline V gene has CDR1 SNHLY and CDR2 FYNNEI. Trimming at V came to 3 bases and at J to 5 bases, leaving 10 bases not matched to a gene. The CDR3: CASSELAGLLDETQYF. CDR3 coding DNA: TGTGCCAGCAGTGAGCTAGCGGGACTTTTGGATGAGACCCAGTACTTC.

The chain joins TRBV2 to TRBJ1-2, with TRBD1 as a possible D gene (6 bases). The V gene's germline CDR1 is SNHLY and CDR2 FYNNEI. The CDR3 totals 13 residues. V was clipped by 5 bases and J by 1 base, with 8 bases between them. CDR3 loop: CASSRQDNYGYTF. DNA for the CDR3: TGTGCCAGCAGTCGACAGGATAACTATGGCTACACCTTC. Using reference TRBV2 and TRBJ1-2 for the parts outside the CDR3, the full variable domain is EPEVTQTPSHQVTQMGQEVILRCVPISNHLYFYWYRQILGQKVEFLVSFYNNEISEKSEIFDDQFSVERPDGSNFTLKIRSTKLEDSAMYFCASSRQDNYGYTFGSGTRLTVV.

CDR3 in DNA: TGTGCCAGCTCACCCCCTTCCCTAGCGGGGAGAGGAGATACGCAGTATTTT. It codes for CASSPPSLAGRGDTQYF. The chain links TRBV18 to TRBJ2-3; 9 positions agree with TRBD2. The CDR3 runs to 17 residues. Germline-derived CDR1 and CDR2 are KGHSH and LQKENI. The ends lost 3 bases at V and 5 bases at J; junction bases unmatched: 12. Full variable domain (remainder filled in from reference TRBV18 and TRBJ2-3): NAGVMQNPRHLVRRRGQEARLRCSPMKGHSHVYWYRQLPEEGLKFMVYLQKENIIDESGMPKERFSAEFPKEGPSILRIQQVVRGDSAAYFCASSPPSLAGRGDTQYFGPGTRLTVL.

The CDR3 DNA follows: TGTGCCAGCAGCTTACCCCCAGATGCCTCCTACACCTTC. This gives the protein CASSLPPDASYTF. The chain uses TRBV11-2 and TRBJ1-2; no firm D call. Germline values: CDR1 SGHAT, CDR2 FQNNGV. This CDR3 is built from 13 residues. V lost 2 bases and J 10 bases, leaving 14 bases between the germline ends.

The chain carries TRBV28 and TRBJ1-5, with TRBD1 matching over 9 bases. Trimming took 5 bases from V and 3 from J; bases not matched to a gene: 23. The V gene's germline CDR1 is MDHEN and CDR2 SYDVKM. The CDR3 sequence is 21 residues long. CDR3 bases: TGTGCCAGCAGTCCATCTAAATTACAGGGGGCACTTGGGCAACTCAATCAGCCCCAGCATTTT. This sequence encodes CASSPSKLQGALGQLNQPQHF. Full variable domain (missing parts from reference TRBV28 and TRBJ1-5): DVKVTQSSRYLVKRTGEKVFLECVQDMDHENMFWYRQDPGLGLRLIYFSYDVKMKEKGDIPEGYSVSREKKERFSLILESASTNQTSMYLCASSPSKLQGALGQLNQPQHFGDGTRLSIL.

Notes on this clone: A junction end diverges from the germline sequence, so it may reflect a read error. This rearrangement joins TRBV6-1 to TRBJ1-2, with 9 bases that match TRBD1. The CDR3 is 14 amino acids. In germline, CDR1 is MNHNS, CDR2 SASEGT. The CDR3 here is CASSERLGQGGPSF. CDR3 nucleotides: TGTGCCAGCAGTGAACGGTTGGGACAGGGAGGGCCAAGCTTC.

This chain joins TRBV27 and TRBJ2-2, with 9 nucleotides matching TRBD1. Losses at the gene ends were 3 bases for V and 5 bases for J; bases not matched to a gene: 4. The CDR3 has 15 amino acids. Looked up from germline, CDR1 is MNHEY and CDR2 is SMNVEV (reference sequence). This chain's CDR3 is CASSLGTGRTGELFF. CDR3 coding DNA: TGTGCCAGCAGTTTGGGGACAGGGAGAACCGGGGAGCTGTTTTTT.

This clone has a handful of counts. The chain joins TRBV9 to TRBJ2-3; weak D call: TRBD2 (5 bases). Germline CDR1 SGDLS, CDR2 YYNGEE. The CDR3 runs 16 residues. Trimming cost V 6 bases and J 0 bases, with 17 bases left between them. CDR3 in DNA: TGTGCCAGCACAAGATCTTGGACTGGCAGCACAGATACGCAGTATTTT. It is translated as CASTRSWTGSTDTQYF.

The chain is built from TRBV6-6 and TRBJ2-7; 8 bases agree with TRBD1. Germline loops: CDR1 MNHNY, CDR2 SVGAGI (reference sequence). J was trimmed by 6 bases and V by 0 bases; bases with no gene match: 7. This CDR3 has 15 amino acids. The CDR3 spells CASSYSADRAGEQYF. The CDR3 nucleotides are TGTGCCAGCAGTTACTCGGCGGACAGGGCAGGCGAGCAGTACTTC.